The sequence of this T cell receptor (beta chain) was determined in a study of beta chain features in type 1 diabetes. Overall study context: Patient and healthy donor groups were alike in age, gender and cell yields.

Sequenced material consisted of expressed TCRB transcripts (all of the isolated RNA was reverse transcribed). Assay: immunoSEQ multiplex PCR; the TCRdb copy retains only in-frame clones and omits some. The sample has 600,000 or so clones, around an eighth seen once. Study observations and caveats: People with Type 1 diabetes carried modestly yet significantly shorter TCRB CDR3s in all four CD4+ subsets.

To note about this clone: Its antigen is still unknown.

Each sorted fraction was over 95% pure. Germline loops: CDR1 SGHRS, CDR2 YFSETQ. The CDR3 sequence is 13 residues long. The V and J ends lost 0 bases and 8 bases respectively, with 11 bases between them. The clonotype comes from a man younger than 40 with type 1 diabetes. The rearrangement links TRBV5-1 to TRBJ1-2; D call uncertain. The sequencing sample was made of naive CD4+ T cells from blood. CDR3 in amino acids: CASSLVASEGYTF. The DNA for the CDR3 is TGCGCCAGCAGCTTGGTGGCCAGCGAGGGCTACACCTTC. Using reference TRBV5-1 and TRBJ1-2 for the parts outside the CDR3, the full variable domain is KAGVTQTPRYLIKTRGQQVTLSCSPISGHRSVSWYQQTPGQGLQFLFEYFSETQRNKGNFPGRFSGRQFSNSRSEMNVSTLELGDSALYLCASSLVASEGYTFGSGTRLTVV.